These 21 T cell receptor beta chains share one sample of origin, sequenced in a study of cytomegalovirus exposure and HLA in healthy donors. Method: immunoSEQ multiplex PCR; TCRdb's copy keeps in-frame clones and lacks some. The sample has some 220,000 clones; about 90% are singletons. Sequencing was done on a sample of PBMCs. The receptors derive from a woman aged 18-29 years in good health and CMV-seronegative.

V is TRBV5-1 and J is TRBJ2-3; TRBD2 matches at 15 bases. Germline values: CDR1 SGHRS, CDR2 YFSETQ. V was clipped by 4 bases and J by 4 bases; unmatched bases: 16. This CDR3 has 20 residues. CDR3 residues: CASSTGLAGGRWRTSDTQYF. The CDR3 coding sequence is TGCGCCAGCAGCACAGGACTAGCGGGAGGGCGTTGGAGAACGTCAGATACGCAGTATTTT.

The rearrangement joins TRBV7-8 to TRBJ1-1; 9 nucleotides line up with TRBD1. Germline CDR1 SGHVS, CDR2 FQNEAQ. Trimming took 5 bases from V and 1 from J; bases not matched to a gene: 5. This CDR3 spans 15 amino acids. This chain's CDR3 is CASSGKTGGNTEAFF. CDR3 in DNA: TGTGCCAGCAGCGGTAAGACAGGGGGGAACACTGAAGCTTTCTTT. Looking up the rest from reference TRBV7-8 and TRBJ1-1 gives the full variable domain: GAGVSQSPRYKVAKRGQDVALRCDPISGHVSLFWYQQALGQGPEFLTYFQNEAQLDKSGLPSDRFFAERPEGSVSTLKIQRTQQEDSAVYLCASSGKTGGNTEAFFGQGTRLTVV.

The chain couples TRBV5-1 to TRBJ2-5, with TRBD2 matching 14 bases. The germline V gene has CDR1 SGHRS and CDR2 YFSETQ. V shed 4 bases, J shed 5 bases, and the junction held 4 bases outside the gene matches. The CDR3 totals 15 residues. CDR3 residues: CASSGLAGGDETQYF. In DNA form, the CDR3 reads TGCGCCAGCAGCGGACTAGCGGGAGGAGATGAGACCCAGTACTTC.

The CDR3 sequence: CASSLGLAGGNEQFF. CDR3 bases: TGTGCCAGCAGCCTTGGACTAGCGGGAGGGAATGAGCAGTTCTTC. The rearrangement uses TRBV5-4 and TRBJ2-1; 15 nucleotides match TRBD2. This CDR3 is built from 15 residues. V gave up 4 bases and J gave up 7 bases; unmatched junction bases: 3. In germline, CDR1 is SGHNT, CDR2 YYREEE (reference sequence).

This rearrangement joins TRBV21-1 to TRBJ2-5; the D call of TRBD2 is as the table states it, not checked on the DNA. TRBV21-1 is shown as a pseudogene. This CDR3 is 15 amino acids long. The CDR3: CASPQAESGRETQYF. As DNA, the CDR3 is TGTGCCAGCCCTCAAGCTGAAAGCGGGAGAGAGACCCAGTACTTC.

The table lists this clone with a few counts. CDR3: CASSFFGELFF. The CDR3 coding sequence is TGCGCCAGCAGCTTCTTCGGGGAGCTGTTTTTT. The chain joins TRBV5-1 to TRBJ2-2, with no clear D. Germline CDR1 reads SGHRS; CDR2 reads YFSETQ. The length of the CDR3 is 11 residues. V lost 2 bases, J lost 7 bases, and 3 bases lay in between. The variable domain in full, with the rest retrieved from reference TRBV5-1 and TRBJ2-2, is KAGVTQTPRYLIKTRGQQVTLSCSPISGHRSVSWYQQTPGQGLQFLFEYFSETQRNKGNFPGRFSGRQFSNSRSEMNVSTLELGDSALYLCASSFFGELFFGEGSRLTVL.

The rearrangement links TRBV5-1 to TRBJ1-1; TRBD1 agrees at 9 bases. J lost 1 base, V lost 5 bases, and 3 bases had no gene match. Per the germline V gene, CDR1 is SGHRS and CDR2 is YFSETQ. There are 14 residues in the CDR3. The CDR3 loop is CASRAGQGNTEAFF. In nucleotides, the CDR3 is TGCGCCAGCAGGGCGGGACAGGGGAACACTGAAGCTTTCTTT.

This clone was observed a single time. The CDR3 bases are TGTGCCAGCAGTTTAACTAGCGGGAGAAGGAATGAGCAGTTCTTC. Translating it yields CASSLTSGRRNEQFF. The chain has TRBV27 and TRBJ2-1; 11 nucleotides agree with TRBD2. The CDR3 is 15 amino acids. The J segment lost 7 bases and the V segment lost 2 bases, leaving 4 bases of the junction unmatched. The germline V gene encodes CDR1 MNHEY and CDR2 SMNVEV (reference sequence).

This clone was seen only once. This sequence joins TRBV6-1 and TRBJ1-5; D unclear. CDR3 length: 13 amino acids. Germline CDR1 is MNHNS and CDR2 is SASEGT. V lost 10 bases and J lost 2, with 12 bases in between. The CDR3 nucleotides are TGTGCCATCTCTGCGGTGGGCAATCAGCCCCAGCATTTT. Protein product: CAISAVGNQPQHF.

Only one count was recorded for this clone. CDR3: CAWSHSSEVYF. In DNA form, the CDR3 reads TGTGCCTGGAGTCATAGTTCCGAGGTATATTTT. J is TRBJ1-3 and V is TRBV30; the D is unclear. Germline loops: CDR1 GTSNPN, CDR2 SVGIG (reference sequence). Deletions cut 2 bases from V and 14 bases from J, with 13 bases between. This CDR3 contains 11 residues.

The V and J genes are TRBV7-8 and TRBJ1-2, with 8 bases identical to TRBD1. CDR1 and CDR2 (germline): SGHVS, FQNEAQ. The length of the CDR3 is 15 residues. The trim removed 5 bases at V and 7 bases at J, leaving 12 bases unmatched. The CDR3 is CASSVRETGVGGYTF. DNA of the CDR3: TGTGCCAGCAGCGTCCGCGAGACAGGGGTTGGTGGCTACACCTTC.

The chain joins TRBV25-1 to TRBJ2-5; D is ambiguous. Germline CDR1 MGHDK, CDR2 SYGVNS. CDR3 length: 14 residues. Trimming left V 1 base short and J 5 bases short, with 11 bases between. Here the CDR3 DNA reads TGTGCCAGCAGTGAATTGGGCCGATGGGAGACCCAGTACTTC. Its protein is CASSELGRWETQYF.

This chain uses TRBV9 with TRBJ2-1, with a tentative D call TRBD2 (6 bases). V was clipped by 3 bases and J by 2 bases, with 15 bases between them. This CDR3 spans 16 amino acids. Germline CDR1 reads SGDLS; CDR2 reads YYNGEE. This CDR3 reads CASSGEGLTTYNEQFF. The CDR3, as DNA: TGTGCCAGCAGCGGAGAGGGACTGACAACCTACAATGAGCAGTTCTTC. Based on the CDR3 plus reference TRBV9 and TRBJ2-1, the full variable domain is DSGVTQTPKHLITATGQRVTLRCSPRSGDLSVYWYQQSLDQGLQFLIQYYNGEERAKGNILERFSAQQFPDLHSELNLSSLELGDSALYFCASSGEGLTTYNEQFFGPGTRLTVL.

The V gene is TRBV5-6, the J gene TRBJ1-4; tentatively, D is TRBD1 (5 bases). Trimming left V 0 bases short and J 5 bases short, with 11 bases between. Germline V lookup: CDR1 SGHDT, CDR2 YYEEEE. The CDR3 contains 15 residues. The CDR3 DNA reads TGTGCCAGCAGCTTGGTAGGACACACCAATGAAAAACTGTTTTTT. Amino acid sequence: CASSLVGHTNEKLFF.

V usage is TRBV6-5 and J usage is TRBJ1-2; D is perhaps TRBD1 (5 bases). V shed 6 bases and J shed 6 bases, with 14 bases lying between them. The CDR3 has 13 amino acids. Germline-derived CDR1 and CDR2 are MNHEY and SVGAGI. The CDR3 DNA reads as TGTGCCAGCAGCCGGACACCGAGGAATGGCTACACCTTC. It translates to CASSRTPRNGYTF.

This chain joins TRBV30 and TRBJ2-2; 12 nucleotides match TRBD2. Germline values: CDR1 GTSNPN, CDR2 SVGIG (reference sequence). V lost 1 base to trimming and J lost 7 bases; unmatched junction nucleotides: 7. CDR3 length: 16 amino acids. In DNA form, the CDR3 reads TGTGCCTGGAGTGCTACTAGCGGGAGGCTAGGCGGGGAGCTGTTTTTT. Protein: CAWSATSGRLGGELFF. Supplemented by reference TRBV30 and TRBJ2-2, the full variable domain reads SQTIHQWPATLVQPVGSPLSLECTVEGTSNPNLYWYRQAAGRGLQLLFYSVGIGQISSEVPQNLSASRPQDRQFILSSKKLLLSDSGFYLCAWSATSGRLGGELFFGEGSRLTVL.

Only one count was recorded for this clone. The V call is TRBV7-9, the J call TRBJ1-5; D might be TRBD1 (6 bases). V was pared by 4 bases and J by 3 bases, with 13 bases between. This CDR3 contains 15 residues. The germline CDR1 and CDR2 sequences are SEHNR and FQNEAQ (reference sequence). CDR3 amino acids: CASSSTGTNNQPQHF. CDR3 DNA sequence: TGTGCCAGCAGCTCGACCGGGACAAACAATCAGCCCCAGCATTTT.

V gene TRBV10-2 combines with J gene TRBJ2-3; D is unclear. The CDR3 is 12 amino acids. CDR1 is WSHSY, CDR2 SAAADI, per germline. V was clipped by 7 bases and J by 0 bases, with 5 bases between them. The CDR3: CASTFSTDTQYF. CDR3 nucleotide sequence: TGCGCCAGCACCTTCAGCACAGATACGCAGTATTTT.

The chain recombines TRBV12-5 with TRBJ1-2; TRBD1 matches at 7 bases. Germline CDR1 is LGHNT and CDR2 is FRNRAP. V lost 3 bases to trimming and J lost 7 bases; unmatched junction nucleotides: 5. The CDR3 spans 13 residues. The CDR3 loop reads CASGFTGVGGYTF. The CDR3 coding sequence is TGTGCTAGTGGTTTTACAGGGGTTGGTGGCTACACCTTC.

J is TRBJ2-1 and V is TRBV9, with D possibly matching TRBD2 (5 bases). Trimming removed 4 bases from V and 0 bases from J, with 14 bases in between. The CDR3 covers 16 residues. The germline V gene encodes CDR1 SGDLS and CDR2 YYNGEE. CDR3 sequence (DNA): TGTGCCAGCAGCTTCCGCAGCGGTAGCTCCTACAATGAGCAGTTCTTC. It yields the protein CASSFRSGSSYNEQFF.

The rearrangement uses TRBV5-1 and TRBJ1-1, with 9 bases lining up with TRBD1. The ends lost 3 bases at V and 7 bases at J; junction bases unmatched: 1. This CDR3 comprises 12 residues. Germline V gives CDR1 SGHRS, CDR2 YFSETQ. In DNA, the CDR3 is TGCGCCAGCAGCTGGGACAGGGTTGAAGCTTTCTTT. Translation gives CASSWDRVEAFF.